Sequencing of this TCR beta chain was carried out in a study of persistence of HIV-infected CD4 T cells. J lost 9 bases, V lost 2 bases, and 6 bases had no gene match. In germline, CDR1 is ENHRY, CDR2 SYGVKD. This CDR3 spans 15 amino acids. Sequencing used immunoSEQ version 4 in survey mode. Some clones are missing from TCRdb's copy, which holds only in-frame ones; the method was immunoSEQ multiplex PCR. The table lists some 49,000 clones, about nine tenths of them singletons, with 3.3% in the top ten. Broader study findings: The rare CMV-responding cells with HIV-1 proviruses were not separately TCR-sequenced.

A word on this clone: Its antigen is unknown.

Anti-CD3/anti-CD28 beads served as a nonspecific positive control stimulus. Sorting of responding CD4+ T cells relied on upregulated CD40 ligand together with CD69. For at least 4 years, plasma HIV-1 RNA was undetectable (<50 copies/mL). This material consisted of CD4+ T cells sorted from PBMCs after approximately 20-hour stimulation, taken from a patient who received antiretroviral therapy. This sequence originates from an adult woman with HIV who was CMV-seropositive. The rearrangement uses TRBV10-3 and TRBJ1-6, with 8 bases matching TRBD1. This chain's CDR3 is CAISEQGANGSPLHF. The CDR3 DNA sequence: TGTGCCATCAGTGAGCAGGGGGCGAACGGTTCACCCCTCCACTTT.